The text below deals with one TCR beta chain. CDR1 is SGHTA and CDR2 is FQGNSA in the germline V gene. The CDR3 runs to 15 residues. J lost 9 bases, V lost 4 bases, and 9 bases had no gene match. Molecular barcoding with unique molecular identifiers was used for the TCRbeta library. TCRdb fed the PCR reads into MiXCR, producing one record per CDR3 protein. The table records hundreds of thousands of distinct CDR3 sequences, under 20% of them present only once. This record belongs to a study of T-cell reconstitution after alpha-beta-depleted transplantation in children. The chain uses TRBV7-2 and TRBJ2-1; 10 nucleotides agree with TRBD2. The TCR was taken from a male patient under 10 years old who had a stem cell transplant for acute lymphoblastic leukemia, so the T cells may come from the graft donor. Sequencing was performed on PBMCs, mostly from graft donor cells, taken 360 days after TCRalphabeta/CD19-depleted stem cell transplant. CDR3 nucleotide sequence: TGTGCCAGCAGCTACTTACTAGCGGGAATTGGTGAGCAGTTCTTC. It is translated as CASSYLLAGIGEQFF.